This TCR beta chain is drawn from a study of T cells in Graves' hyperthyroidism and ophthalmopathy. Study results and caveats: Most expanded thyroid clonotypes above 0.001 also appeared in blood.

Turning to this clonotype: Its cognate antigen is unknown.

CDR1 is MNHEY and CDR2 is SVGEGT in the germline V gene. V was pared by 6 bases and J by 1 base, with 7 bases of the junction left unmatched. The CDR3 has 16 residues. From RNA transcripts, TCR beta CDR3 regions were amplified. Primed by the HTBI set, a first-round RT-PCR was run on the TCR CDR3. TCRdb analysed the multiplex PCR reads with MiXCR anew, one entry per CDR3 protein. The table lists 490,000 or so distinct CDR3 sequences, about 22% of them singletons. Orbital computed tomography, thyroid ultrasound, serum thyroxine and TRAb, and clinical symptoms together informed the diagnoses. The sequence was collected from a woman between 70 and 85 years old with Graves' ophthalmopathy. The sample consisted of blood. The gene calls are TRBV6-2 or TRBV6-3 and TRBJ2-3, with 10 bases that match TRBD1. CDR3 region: CASRRSGTGGTDTQYF. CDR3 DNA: TGTGCCAGCAGACGATCCGGGACAGGGGGCACAGATACGCAGTATTTT.